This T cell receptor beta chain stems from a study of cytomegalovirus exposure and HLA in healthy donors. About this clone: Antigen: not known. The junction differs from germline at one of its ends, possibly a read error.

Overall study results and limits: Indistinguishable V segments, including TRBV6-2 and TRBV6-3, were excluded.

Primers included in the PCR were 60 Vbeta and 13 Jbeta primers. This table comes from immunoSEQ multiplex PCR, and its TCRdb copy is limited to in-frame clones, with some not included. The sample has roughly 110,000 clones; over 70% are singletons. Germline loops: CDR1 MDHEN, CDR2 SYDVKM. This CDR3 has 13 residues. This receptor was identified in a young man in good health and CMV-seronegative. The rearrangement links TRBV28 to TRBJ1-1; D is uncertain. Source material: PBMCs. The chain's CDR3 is CASSFRLPFAGIF. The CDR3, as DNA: TGTGCCAGCAGTTTCCGACTACCCTTTGCGGGGATCTTT.